A single sample is the source of the 20 T cell receptor beta chains below, sequenced in a study of CD8+CD57+ T cells in acquired aplastic anemia. Profiling that covered TCR beta VDJ and CDR3 relied on genomic DNA as its template. TCRdb reprocessed the reads with MiXCR, giving one entry per CDR3 protein. The data contain hundreds of thousands of distinct CDR3 sequences, roughly 61% of them singletons. All patients picked for sequencing had shown, by flow cytometry, an expansion of CD8+CD57+ cells. Sequenced sample: sorted CD4+, CD8+, or CD8+CD57+ T cells (not recorded which) from PBMCs. These receptors all stem from a human donor with aplastic anemia.

This sequence joins TRBV6-5 and TRBJ2-1; tentatively, D is TRBD2 (5 bases). The germline gives CDR1 MNHEY, CDR2 SVGAGI. Trimming shortened V by 2 bases and J by 6 bases, and 14 bases separated the two germline ends. There are 15 residues in the CDR3. The CDR3 bases are TGTGCCAGCAGTTACGCCGGGGAGTCTCGCAATGAGCAGTTCTTC. Protein sequence: CASSYAGESRNEQFF.

The chain is built from TRBV10-2 and TRBJ2-7, with 9 bases matching TRBD2. Germline V gene lookup returns CDR1 WSHSY and CDR2 SAAADI. This CDR3 contains 13 residues. J gave up 0 bases and V 10 bases, and 4 bases lay outside the gene matches. The CDR3 sequence is CATNSGGSYEQYF. Written as DNA, the CDR3 is TGCGCCACCAATAGCGGGGGCTCCTACGAGCAGTACTTC.

CDR3 loop: CSARQGNTGAGGSEQYF. The CDR3 DNA follows: TGCAGTGCGCGTCAGGGGAACACCGGGGCAGGAGGCTCCGAGCAGTACTTC. This chain uses TRBV20-1 with TRBJ2-7; possible D gene TRBD1, 6 bases. CDR3 size: 17 residues. Trimming removed 6 bases from V and 6 bases from J, with 30 bases in between. CDR1 and CDR2 from the germline V gene are DFQATT and SNEGSKA (reference sequence).

The rearrangement uses TRBV10-3 and TRBJ1-2; D remains unclear. Germline lookup yields CDR1 ENHRY and CDR2 SYGVKD. V was trimmed by 4 bases and J by 2 bases, leaving 8 bases between them. This CDR3 spans 13 amino acids. CDR3 loop: CAISVEQNYGYTF. The CDR3 coding sequence is TGTGCCATCAGTGTGGAACAGAACTATGGCTACACCTTC.

The CDR3 DNA follows: TGTGCCAGCAGCTTAACTAGCGGAGTCTACGAGCAGTACTTC. It translates to CASSLTSGVYEQYF. The rearrangement uses TRBV7-9 and TRBJ2-7; 8 bases fit TRBD2. Germline values: CDR1 SEHNR, CDR2 FQNEAQ (reference sequence). The CDR3 contains 14 residues. The junction had 3 bases not matched to a gene; V was cut back by 2 bases and J by 3 bases.

The rearrangement links TRBV15 to TRBJ2-5, with TRBD1 matching 8 bases. CDR1 is LNHNV and CDR2 is YYDKDF in the germline V gene (reference sequence). This CDR3 contains 15 residues. The V and J ends lost 1 base and 2 bases, in that order; junction bases with no gene match: 3. The CDR3 reads CATSRAQGAQETQYF. The CDR3 DNA reads as TGTGCCACCAGCAGAGCGCAGGGGGCGCAAGAGACCCAGTACTTC.

The chain uses TRBV19 and TRBJ1-5, with no clear D. V was trimmed by 6 bases and J by 6 bases, leaving 15 bases between them. The germline CDR1 and CDR2 sequences are LNHDA and SQIVND (reference sequence). The CDR3 runs 14 residues. CDR3 nucleotide sequence: TGTGCCAGTAGGTGGGGAGGAGCAGGTCAGCCCCAGCATTTT. Its translation: CASRWGGAGQPQHF.

This chain joins TRBV5-1 and TRBJ1-6; TRBD1 is a possible D gene (6 bases). This CDR3 is built from 16 residues. The V gene lost 0 bases and the J gene lost 9 bases, with 16 bases spanning the gap. Germline values: CDR1 SGHRS, CDR2 YFSETQ. The CDR3 sequence is CASSLAGGRVGSPLHF. In nucleotides, the CDR3 is TGCGCCAGCAGCTTGGCCGGGGGGCGAGTAGGTTCACCCCTCCACTTT.

V and J are TRBV10-3 and TRBJ1-6, with D tentatively TRBD1 (6 bases). Germline V lookup: CDR1 ENHRY, CDR2 SYGVKD. V shed 4 bases and J shed 9 bases, with 13 bases lying between them. CDR3 length: 14 residues. In DNA form, the CDR3 reads TGTGCCATCAGTGGATGGGGGGCGGGTTCACCCCTCCACTTT. Protein: CAISGWGAGSPLHF.

Ten or more counts support this clonotype. This chain uses TRBV6-5 with TRBJ2-7; 9 bases line up with TRBD1. The V gene's germline CDR1 is MNHEY and CDR2 SVGAGI. J gave up 3 bases and V 4 bases, and 7 bases lay outside the gene matches. There are 15 residues in the CDR3. CDR3 bases: TGTGCCAGCAGTTCCCCCGGGACAGGGATCTACGAGCAGTACTTC. It is translated as CASSSPGTGIYEQYF.

This sequence joins TRBV9 and TRBJ1-1; D gene unclear. The ends were cut back, 7 bases at V and 3 bases at J, with 7 bases in the middle. This CDR3 region has 11 residues. The germline CDR1 and CDR2 sequences are SGDLS and YYNGEE. In nucleotides, the CDR3 is TGTGCCAGCGGGAGGGACACTGAAGCTTTCTTT. Protein product: CASGRDTEAFF. The full variable domain, in which reference TRBV9 and TRBJ1-1 provide the parts outside the CDR3, is DSGVTQTPKHLITATGQRVTLRCSPRSGDLSVYWYQQSLDQGLQFLIQYYNGEERAKGNILERFSAQQFPDLHSELNLSSLELGDSALYFCASGRDTEAFFGQGTRLTVV.

The chain has TRBV20-1 and TRBJ2-5; possible D gene TRBD2, 6 bases. Per the germline V gene, CDR1 is DFQATT and CDR2 is SNEGSKA (reference sequence). V lost 0 bases and J 5 bases, leaving 22 bases between the germline ends. The CDR3 has 17 residues. The CDR3 loop is CSARDPSGARGGETQYF. In nucleotides, the CDR3 is TGCAGTGCTAGAGACCCGAGTGGGGCGCGGGGCGGGGAGACCCAGTACTTC.

This clonotype came up many times. This sequence joins TRBV6-5 and TRBJ2-3; D tentatively fits TRBD1 or TRBD2 (5 bases each). The ends were cut back, 6 bases at V and 1 base at J, with 14 bases in the middle. CDR1 and CDR2 from the germline V gene are MNHEY and SVGAGI. The CDR3 is 15 amino acids. Here the CDR3 reads CASSHLRGGTDTQYF. The DNA for the CDR3 is TGTGCCAGCAGCCACCTGCGAGGGGGCACAGATACGCAGTATTTT.

With respect to this clonotype: Mismatch with germline at one junction end may stem from a read error. The V and J genes are TRBV19 and TRBJ2-3; D possibly corresponds to TRBD2 (6 bases). The germline V gene has CDR1 LNHDA and CDR2 SQIVND (reference sequence). The length of the CDR3 is 16 residues. CDR3 in amino acids: CTSSIRRASSTDTQYF. In DNA form, the CDR3 reads TGTACCAGTAGTATAAGGAGGGCCTCTAGCACAGATACGCAGTATTTT.

CDR3 residues: CASSSRGDGTEAFF. CDR3 bases: TGTGCCAGCAGCAGCAGGGGCGATGGCACTGAAGCTTTCTTT. V and J are TRBV6-1 and TRBJ1-1; D possibly corresponds to TRBD1 (6 bases). The CDR3 extends over 14 amino acids. The germline gives CDR1 MNHNS, CDR2 SASEGT. V lost 6 bases and J lost 4, with 15 bases in between.

This clonotype was counted at least ten times. The J gene is TRBJ2-5, the V gene TRBV30; D possibly corresponds to TRBD2 (5 bases). Between the trimmed V and J ends, which lost 0 bases and 3 bases, there was a span of 11 bases. Germline V lookup: CDR1 GTSNPN, CDR2 SVGIG (reference sequence). The CDR3 loop spans 14 amino acids. The CDR3 DNA sequence: TGTGCCTGGAGTGTTAGTAGCGCGAAAGAGACCCAGTACTTC. Translation gives CAWSVSSAKETQYF.

The chain combines TRBV15 with TRBJ1-1, with D possibly matching TRBD1 (5 bases). Per germline, CDR1 LNHNV and CDR2 YYDKDF (reference sequence). The CDR3 has 18 amino acids. With 1 base removed from V and 3 bases from J, the gap between germline ends came to 21 bases. CDR3 bases: TGTGCCACCAGCAGAGCTGGGGGACGACTCCACAAGGACACTGAAGCTTTCTTT. Translation: CATSRAGGRLHKDTEAFF.

This chain uses TRBV7-9 with TRBJ2-1; D gene ambiguous. Trimming left V 9 bases short and J 0 bases short, with 15 bases between. Germline CDR1 is SEHNR and CDR2 is FQNEAQ (reference sequence). The CDR3 length is 15 residues. The CDR3 nucleotides are TGTGCCAGTAGTACCGACCAGAGCTCCTACAATGAGCAGTTCTTC. Residues: CASSTDQSSYNEQFF.

This clonotype was picked up many times. The chain carries TRBV5-1 and TRBJ1-4; 10 bases are shared with TRBD1. CDR1 SGHRS and CDR2 YFSETQ come from the germline V gene. The CDR3 is 15 residues long. J lost 4 bases, V lost 5 bases, and 5 bases had no gene match. The CDR3, as DNA: TGCGCCAGCAGTTCGACAGGGGGCCTTAATGAAAAACTGTTTTTT. Its translation is CASSSTGGLNEKLFF.

V is TRBV20-1 and J is TRBJ2-1; 13 nucleotides align to TRBD2. Trimming removed 0 bases from V and 6 bases from J; junction bases left unmatched: 8. The CDR3 loop spans 17 amino acids. CDR1 is DFQATT, CDR2 SNEGSKA, per germline (reference sequence). The CDR3 loop reads CSARDRTSGGGSNEQFF. The CDR3 DNA sequence: TGCAGTGCTAGAGATCGGACTAGCGGGGGCGGTAGCAATGAGCAGTTCTTC.